The 31 T cell receptor beta chains below were found in one sample sequenced in a study of blood T cell repertoires in COVID-19. The repertoire was sequenced with immunoSEQ multiplex PCR; TCRdb's copy has only in-frame clones and lacks some. The data contain approximately 140,000 clones, 75% to 90% of them singletons. The specimen sequenced was peripheral blood. The origin of the receptors is an older woman with COVID-19, enrolled during active disease.

This clone came up once. In nucleotides, the CDR3 is TGTGCCAGCAGCCCCCCAGGGGAAGTAGTCGGGGAGCTGTTTTTT. Translated, it gives CASSPPGEVVGELFF. The chain has TRBV5-6 and TRBJ2-2, with D tentatively TRBD1 (6 bases). CDR1 and CDR2 (germline): SGHDT, YYEEEE. The CDR3 has 15 amino acids. V was trimmed by 4 bases and J by 7 bases, leaving 17 bases between them.

This chain connects TRBV7-9 to TRBJ2-7; TRBD2 might be the D (5 bases). This CDR3 has 14 residues. Between the trimmed V and J ends, which lost 5 bases and 4 bases, there was a span of 15 bases. CDR1 and CDR2 from the germline V gene are SEHNR and FQNEAQ (reference sequence). The CDR3 here is CASSGSRDPYEQYF. DNA of the CDR3: TGTGCCAGCAGCGGAAGCCGGGATCCTTACGAGCAGTACTTC.

J is TRBJ1-5 and V is TRBV6-5, with TRBD1 identical over 7 bases. With V trimmed by 6 bases and J by 4 bases, 9 bases remained unmatched. The length of the CDR3 is 15 residues. Germline assignment: CDR1 MNHEY and CDR2 SVGAGI. CDR3 amino acids: CASSETGPVNQPQHF. The CDR3 DNA reads TGTGCCAGCAGCGAGACAGGGCCAGTTAATCAGCCCCAGCATTTT.

The chain couples TRBV4-1 to TRBJ1-2, with a tentative D call TRBD1 (5 bases). Germline loops: CDR1 MGHRA, CDR2 YSYEKL. CDR3 size: 15 residues. V was trimmed by 1 base and J by 4 bases, leaving 13 bases between them. CDR3 nucleotides: TGCGCCAGCAGCCAAGCCCAGGGCAGGATCTATGGCTACACCTTC. Encoded protein: CASSQAQGRIYGYTF.

The chain is built from TRBV11-3 and TRBJ2-1; no clear D. Deletions cut 2 bases from V and 6 bases from J, with 8 bases between. The CDR3 is 13 amino acids. CDR1 SGHNT and CDR2 YENEEA come from the germline V gene. This chain's CDR3 is CASSLTPSNEQFF. The CDR3 nucleotides read TGTGCCAGCAGCTTAACCCCTAGCAATGAGCAGTTCTTC.

V and J are TRBV14 and TRBJ2-1, with 10 bases matching TRBD2. CDR1 and CDR2 (germline): SGHDN, FVKESK. V shed 4 bases, J shed 8 bases, and the junction held 8 bases outside the gene matches. CDR3 length: 15 residues. CDR3 DNA: TGTGCCAGCAGCCGAGCTAGCGGGGGCGGCGATGAGCAGTTCTTC. It encodes CASSRASGGGDEQFF. Full variable domain (outside the CDR3, taken from reference TRBV14 and TRBJ2-1): EAGVTQFPSHSVIEKGQTVTLRCDPISGHDNLYWYRRVMGKEIKFLLHFVKESKQDESGMPNNRFLAERTGGTYSTLKVQPAELEDSGVYFCASSRASGGGDEQFFGPGTRLTVL.

CDR3 amino acids: CASSRGPSGGLNTGELFF. In nucleotides, the CDR3 is TGCGCCAGCAGCAGGGGGCCTAGCGGGGGCCTGAACACCGGGGAGCTGTTTTTT. The genes are TRBV5-1 and TRBJ2-2, with 10 bases that match TRBD2. CDR3 size: 18 residues. J gave up 1 base and V 4 bases, and 10 bases lay outside the gene matches. Looked up from germline, CDR1 is SGHRS and CDR2 is YFSETQ.

The chain carries TRBV15 and TRBJ1-5, with a tentative D call TRBD1 (6 bases). The germline V gene has CDR1 LNHNV and CDR2 YYDKDF (reference sequence). Trimming removed 8 bases from V and 0 bases from J, with 14 bases in between. The CDR3 is made up of 15 amino acids. This CDR3 reads CATEGTSDSNQPQHF. DNA of the CDR3: TGTGCCACCGAGGGGACAAGCGATAGCAATCAGCCCCAGCATTTT.

The genes are TRBV6-5 and TRBJ1-3; D possibly corresponds to TRBD1 (5 bases). Germline V gene data show CDR1 as MNHEY and CDR2 as SVGAGI. The ends were cut back, 6 bases at V and 3 bases at J, with 12 bases in the middle. This CDR3 is 14 amino acids long. The CDR3 region is CASRGLLRGNTIYF. CDR3 nucleotides: TGTGCCAGCAGGGGGCTCTTACGTGGAAACACCATATATTTT.

The table lists this clone with a count of one. The chain is built from TRBV19 and TRBJ2-1, with a possible D match to TRBD1 (6 bases). In germline, CDR1 is LNHDA, CDR2 SQIVND (reference sequence). The CDR3 runs 16 residues. Trimming shortened V by 4 bases and J by 6 bases, and 19 bases separated the two germline ends. CDR3 bases: TGTGCCAGTAGTACGACCGAGACAGGTACACTCAATGAGCAGTTCTTC. Amino acid sequence: CASSTTETGTLNEQFF.

V usage is TRBV5-8 and J usage is TRBJ1-1; 7 bases are shared with TRBD1. Trimming at V came to 1 base and at J to 4 bases, leaving 4 bases not matched to a gene. Germline CDR1 and CDR2: SGHTS and YDEGEE. The CDR3 contains 14 residues. CDR3 sequence (DNA): TGTGCCAGCAGCTTGTTCACAGGGGCCACTGAAGCTTTCTTT. This translates into CASSLFTGATEAFF.

V is TRBV19 and J is TRBJ2-7, with D tentatively TRBD1 (5 bases). Germline CDR1 reads LNHDA; CDR2 reads SQIVND (reference sequence). The V gene lost 4 bases and the J gene lost 0 bases, with 10 bases spanning the gap. This CDR3 spans 14 amino acids. The CDR3 region has the DNA TGTGCCAGTAGTACACGACAGCGCTCCTACGAGCAGTACTTC. Translated, it gives CASSTRQRSYEQYF.

The rearrangement links TRBV27 to TRBJ1-2; D unresolved. V was cut by 2 bases and J by 1 base, with 14 bases left in between. The CDR3 is 16 amino acids. The germline CDR1 and CDR2 sequences are MNHEY and SMNVEV (reference sequence). Written as DNA, the CDR3 is TGTGCCAGCAGTTTAAAGAGATTACGAGTTAACTATGGCTACACCTTC. Protein: CASSLKRLRVNYGYTF.

The chain recombines TRBV5-1 with TRBJ2-2; 10 bases fit TRBD1. Germline V gene sequence: CDR1 SGHRS, CDR2 YFSETQ. The CDR3 consists of 16 residues. After removal of 5 bases from V and 5 bases from J, the junction contained 9 bases not matched to a gene. CDR3 residues: CASRTGGVGRTGELFF. In DNA, the CDR3 is TGCGCCAGCAGGACAGGGGGCGTTGGTAGGACCGGGGAGCTGTTTTTT. The full variable domain, in which reference TRBV5-1 and TRBJ2-2 provide the parts outside the CDR3, is KAGVTQTPRYLIKTRGQQVTLSCSPISGHRSVSWYQQTPGQGLQFLFEYFSETQRNKGNFPGRFSGRQFSNSRSEMNVSTLELGDSALYLCASRTGGVGRTGELFFGEGSRLTVL.

The chain joins TRBV5-4 to TRBJ1-2; 7 bases match TRBD1. Trimming took 4 bases from V and 2 from J; bases not matched to a gene: 8. CDR1 SGHNT and CDR2 YYREEE come from the germline V gene (reference sequence). The CDR3 runs to 15 residues. CDR3 protein: CASSKTTDRNYGYTF. For the CDR3, the DNA is TGTGCCAGCAGCAAAACTACGGACAGGAACTATGGCTACACCTTC.

CDR3 nucleotide sequence: TGTGCCAGCAGCTTAGATAGTATATCCTACAATGAGCAGTTCTTC. Amino acids: CASSLDSISYNEQFF. The V gene is TRBV11-2, the J gene TRBJ2-1; D is uncertain. Germline CDR1 and CDR2: SGHAT and FQNNGV. V lost 0 bases, J lost 1 base, and 7 bases lay in between. This CDR3 is 15 amino acids long.

This clone was observed a handful of times. This sequence joins TRBV2 and TRBJ2-1, with 7 positions matching TRBD2. V trimming: 8 bases; J trimming: 8 bases; junction bases outside the gene matches: 18. Looked up from germline, CDR1 is SNHLY and CDR2 is FYNNEI. The CDR3 length is 16 residues. The CDR3 region is CASGRGLSSPLDEQFF. The DNA of the CDR3 is TGTGCCAGCGGGAGGGGCCTCTCGAGCCCCTTGGATGAGCAGTTCTTC. Variable domain in full (rest from reference TRBV2 and TRBJ2-1): EPEVTQTPSHQVTQMGQEVILRCVPISNHLYFYWYRQILGQKVEFLVSFYNNEISEKSEIFDDQFSVERPDGSNFTLKIRSTKLEDSAMYFCASGRGLSSPLDEQFFGPGTRLTVL.

The V call is TRBV18, the J call TRBJ1-4; possible D gene TRBD1, 5 bases. The germline V and J ends were trimmed by 6 bases and 5 bases, with 13 bases remaining between them. The CDR3 runs 14 residues. Germline V gene data show CDR1 as KGHSH and CDR2 as LQKENI. As DNA, the CDR3 is TGTGCCAGCTCGCCTCAGGGAACAAATGAAAAACTGTTTTTT. Its translation is CASSPQGTNEKLFF.

Here the CDR3 DNA reads TGCAGCGTTACTCCGGGACAGGACTCGAGGGAGCAGTACTTC. It encodes CSVTPGQDSREQYF. The gene calls are TRBV29-1 and TRBJ2-7; 8 nucleotides align to TRBD1. The J segment lost 7 bases and the V segment lost 5 bases, leaving 13 bases of the junction unmatched. CDR3 length equals 14 residues. Germline CDR1 and CDR2: SQVTM and ANQGSEA.

The V gene is TRBV15, the J gene TRBJ2-3; 8 positions match TRBD1. There are 14 residues in the CDR3. V lost 7 bases, J lost 1 base, and 4 bases stayed unmatched. The germline V gene encodes CDR1 LNHNV and CDR2 YYDKDF (reference sequence). CDR3 amino acids: CATKTGQGTDTQYF. CDR3 sequence (DNA): TGTGCCACCAAGACGGGACAGGGCACAGATACGCAGTATTTT.

The chain links TRBV2 to TRBJ2-2, with 9 bases that match TRBD2. J lost 6 bases, V lost 4 bases, and 3 bases had no gene match. The germline V gene encodes CDR1 SNHLY and CDR2 FYNNEI. This CDR3 is built from 14 residues. CDR3 in amino acids: CASSVVAGAGELFF. CDR3 sequence (DNA): TGTGCCAGCAGTGTTGTAGCGGGGGCCGGGGAGCTGTTTTTT.

This clone was picked up one time. The chain is built from TRBV7-9 and TRBJ2-7, with 10 bases fitting TRBD2. The CDR3 contains 15 residues. The J segment lost 8 bases and the V segment lost 5 bases, leaving 12 bases of the junction unmatched. Germline CDR1 is SEHNR and CDR2 is FQNEAQ (reference sequence). The CDR3 sequence: CASSPIAGGHGQQYF. The CDR3 bases are TGTGCCAGCAGCCCCATAGCGGGGGGACACGGGCAGCAGTACTTC.

This clone came up a few times. This chain joins TRBV2 and TRBJ2-5, with D perhaps matching TRBD1 (5 bases). In germline, CDR1 is SNHLY, CDR2 FYNNEI. This CDR3 has 15 amino acids. Trimming took 4 bases from V and 4 from J, leaving 16 bases between them. The CDR3 spells CASSAGQGKGETQYF. CDR3 in DNA: TGTGCCAGCAGTGCGGGTCAGGGAAAGGGAGAGACCCAGTACTTC.

The rearrangement joins TRBV10-3 to TRBJ1-1; D might be TRBD1 (6 bases). Germline values: CDR1 ENHRY, CDR2 SYGVKD. V lost 10 bases to trimming and J lost 0 bases, with 12 bases between them. This CDR3 contains 13 residues. CDR3 sequence reads: CATFGTLNTEAFF. CDR3 sequence (DNA): TGTGCCACCTTTGGGACACTGAACACTGAAGCTTTCTTT.

The V and J genes are TRBV15 and TRBJ1-6, with a possible D match to TRBD1 (6 bases). This CDR3 spans 13 amino acids. Germline assignment: CDR1 LNHNV and CDR2 YYDKDF (reference sequence). Trimming removed 9 bases at V and 9 bases at J, with 15 bases between. The CDR3 sequence is CATQGTGLSPLHF. DNA of the CDR3: TGTGCCACGCAAGGAACAGGGCTTTCACCCCTCCACTTT. Complete variable domain (other parts from reference TRBV15 and TRBJ1-6): DAMVIQNPRYQVTQFGKPVTLSCSQTLNHNVMYWYQQKSSQAPKLLFHYYDKDFNNEADTPDNFQSRRPNTSFCFLDIRSPGLGDTAMYLCATQGTGLSPLHFGNGTRLTVT.

The chain uses TRBV7-3 and TRBJ2-2; possible D gene TRBD2, 6 bases. This CDR3 comprises 15 residues. From germline, CDR1 is SGHTA and CDR2 FQGTGA. V lost 2 bases, J lost 4 bases, and 11 bases lay in between. CDR3 in DNA: TGTGCCAGCAGCTTAGTAGCGGTGCCCACCGGGGAGCTGTTTTTT. Its translation: CASSLVAVPTGELFF.

The rearrangement joins TRBV5-1 to TRBJ1-3; tentatively, D is TRBD1 (5 bases). The CDR3 loop spans 16 amino acids. The germline gives CDR1 SGHRS, CDR2 YFSETQ. Trimming pared 2 bases from V and 0 bases from J, leaving 12 bases between. Written as DNA, the CDR3 is TGCGCCAGCAGCTTAGCCGCGGGGGACTCTGGAAACACCATATATTTT. It encodes CASSLAAGDSGNTIYF. The whole variable domain, remainder taken from reference TRBV5-1 and TRBJ1-3, is KAGVTQTPRYLIKTRGQQVTLSCSPISGHRSVSWYQQTPGQGLQFLFEYFSETQRNKGNFPGRFSGRQFSNSRSEMNVSTLELGDSALYLCASSLAAGDSGNTIYFGEGSWLTVV.

The V call is TRBV2, the J call TRBJ2-3; D gene unclear. Germline assignment: CDR1 SNHLY and CDR2 FYNNEI. With 5 bases removed from V and 0 bases from J, the gap between germline ends came to 9 bases. CDR3 size: 14 residues. CDR3 amino acids: CASSSLTSTDTQYF. The CDR3 DNA reads TGTGCCAGCAGTAGTTTAACTAGCACAGATACGCAGTATTTT. The variable domain in full, with the rest retrieved from reference TRBV2 and TRBJ2-3, is EPEVTQTPSHQVTQMGQEVILRCVPISNHLYFYWYRQILGQKVEFLVSFYNNEISEKSEIFDDQFSVERPDGSNFTLKIRSTKLEDSAMYFCASSSLTSTDTQYFGPGTRLTVL.

This clone was picked up one time. This chain connects TRBV2 to TRBJ1-1; D is undetermined. From germline, CDR1 is SNHLY and CDR2 FYNNEI. Trimming pared 6 bases from V and 7 bases from J, leaving 9 bases between. The CDR3 consists of 11 residues. The CDR3 sequence: CASRVGLEAFF. DNA for the CDR3: TGTGCCAGCAGGGTTGGACTTGAAGCTTTCTTT.

The gene calls are TRBV10-3 and TRBJ2-1; perhaps TRBD1 as D (5 bases). The CDR3 totals 15 residues. V lost 4 bases, J lost 0 bases, and 10 bases lay in between. CDR1 is ENHRY and CDR2 is SYGVKD in the germline V gene. Here the CDR3 reads CAISGDDSSYNEQFF. In DNA, the CDR3 is TGTGCCATCAGTGGGGATGACAGCTCCTACAATGAGCAGTTCTTC.

In its sample, this clone was seen a few times. The chain is built from TRBV5-5 and TRBJ1-2, with a weak D call TRBD1 (5 bases). Per germline, CDR1 SGHKS and CDR2 YYEKEE (reference sequence). The CDR3 is 13 residues long. Trimming removed 1 base at V and 2 bases at J, with 6 bases between. The CDR3 DNA is TGTGCCAGCAGCTTGCAGGGAAACTATGGCTACACCTTC. Protein sequence: CASSLQGNYGYTF. Combining the CDR3 with reference TRBV5-5 and TRBJ1-2 gives the whole variable domain DAGVTQSPTHLIKTRGQQVTLRCSPISGHKSVSWYQQVLGQGPQFIFQYYEKEERGRGNFPDRFSARQFPNYSSELNVNALLLGDSALYLCASSLQGNYGYTFGSGTRLTVV.